The clone carrying this TCR beta chain showed up just once. This specimen belongs to a study of OX40 agonist ivuxolimab in advanced cancers. Here immunoSEQ multiplex PCR was the method, and the copy in TCRdb shows in-frame clones only, minus some. The sample records roughly 53,000 clones, 70% to 90% being singletons. This CDR3 region has 15 residues. CDR1 is SGHRS and CDR2 is YFSETQ in the germline V gene. V was clipped by 7 bases and J by 4 bases, with 19 bases between them. V and J are TRBV5-1 and TRBJ2-3, with D perhaps TRBD1 (6 bases). This receptor was taken from an adult with an advanced solid tumor such as melanoma, head and neck, liver or kidney cancer. The sequencing used CD4+ or CD8+ T cells sorted from blood, collected in a trial of the OX40 agonist ivuxolimab. DNA for the CDR3: TGCGCCAGCGGATTTGGGAACAGGGACGCAGATACGCAGTATTTT. This encodes CASGFGNRDADTQYF.